The 9 T cell receptor beta chains below come from one sample, sequenced in a study of shared clonotypes between healthy human individuals. The naive CD8 subset, CD45RO-negative cells positively selected for CCR7, excluded terminally differentiated effector memory CD45RA+ cells. The table came from immunoSEQ multiplex PCR; TCRdb's copy has only in-frame clones and leaves some out. Among hundreds of thousands of clones listed, 96% were seen once. The sample comprised naive CD8+ T cells sorted from blood. These receptors all stem from a woman in her thirties in good health.

The CDR3 DNA sequence: TGTGCCAGCAGTTACTCGGGCCTATATCAGCCCCAGCATTTT. Its protein is CASSYSGLYQPQHF. The rearrangement joins TRBV6-6 to TRBJ1-5; D unresolved. The CDR3 runs 14 residues. Trimming stripped 0 bases from V and 5 bases from J, with 8 bases between. The V gene's germline CDR1 is MNHNY and CDR2 SVGAGI (reference sequence).

The chain employs TRBV2 and TRBJ1-2, with 7 bases matching TRBD1. After removal of 6 bases from V and 1 base from J, the junction contained 8 bases not matched to a gene. Germline CDR1 and CDR2: SNHLY and FYNNEI. The CDR3 is made up of 15 amino acids. CDR3 bases: TGTGCCAGCAGCGGGGGACAGAACTATAACTATGGCTACACCTTC. Translated: CASSGGQNYNYGYTF.

In DNA, the CDR3 is TGCGCCAGCAGCTTATCAGGGAATAGCAATCAGCCCCAGCATTTT. Encoded protein: CASSLSGNSNQPQHF. V is TRBV5-1 and J is TRBJ1-5, with TRBD1 as a possible D gene (5 bases). Germline loops: CDR1 SGHRS, CDR2 YFSETQ. V lost 2 bases and J 0 bases, leaving 9 bases between the germline ends. CDR3 length: 15 amino acids. The full variable domain, rest sourced from reference TRBV5-1 and TRBJ1-5, is KAGVTQTPRYLIKTRGQQVTLSCSPISGHRSVSWYQQTPGQGLQFLFEYFSETQRNKGNFPGRFSGRQFSNSRSEMNVSTLELGDSALYLCASSLSGNSNQPQHFGDGTRLSIL.

The chain joins TRBV4-1 to TRBJ1-2; D uncertain. Germline lookup yields CDR1 MGHRA and CDR2 YSYEKL. The CDR3 sequence is 15 residues long. V was shortened by 0 bases and J by 8 bases, with 16 bases between the two germline ends. In nucleotides, the CDR3 is TGCGCCAGCAGCCAAGATCATGGGGTTGGAAGAGGCTACACCTTC. Residues: CASSQDHGVGRGYTF.

This chain links TRBV6-1 with TRBJ1-4; D call uncertain. V was clipped by 3 bases and J by 13 bases, with 24 bases between them. From germline, CDR1 is MNHNS and CDR2 SASEGT. The CDR3 contains 16 residues. This CDR3 is CASSDVSRYPIERLFF. Here the CDR3 DNA reads TGTGCCAGCAGTGACGTCAGCCGTTATCCGATCGAGAGACTGTTTTTT.

The V gene is TRBV19, the J gene TRBJ2-1; 7 bases map to TRBD2. Germline-derived CDR1 and CDR2 are LNHDA and SQIVND (reference sequence). The CDR3 has 15 residues. Trimming removed 1 base from V and 6 bases from J; junction bases left unmatched: 6. The CDR3 spells CASSIVGGLVNEQFF. The CDR3 bases are TGTGCCAGTAGTATAGTTGGAGGACTAGTCAATGAGCAGTTCTTC.

This clone was observed a single time. The chain recombines TRBV4-1 with TRBJ2-7; D gene ambiguous. V gave up 2 bases and J gave up 4 bases, with 18 bases separating them. This CDR3 region has 16 residues. Germline V CDR1 and CDR2: MGHRA, YSYEKL. CDR3 sequence (DNA): TGCGCCAGCAGCCAAAAGCTGACCGCCGTACTATACGAGCAGTACTTC. It encodes CASSQKLTAVLYEQYF.

As concerns this clone: At one boundary the junction diverges from the germline segment, which might be a read error. J is TRBJ2-7 and V is TRBV2; 8 nucleotides agree with TRBD1. Germline CDR1 reads SNHLY; CDR2 reads FYNNEI. CDR3 size: 15 residues. CDR3 in DNA: TGTGCCAGCAGCGAAGCAGGGGGCGCGTTTATCGAGCAGTACTTC. It encodes CASSEAGGAFIEQYF.

This chain links TRBV27 with TRBJ1-4, with 9 bases identical to TRBD1. Germline V gene data show CDR1 as MNHEY and CDR2 as SMNVEV (reference sequence). This CDR3 has 19 amino acids. J was trimmed by 2 bases and V by 5 bases; bases with no gene match: 15. For the CDR3, the DNA is TGTGCCAGCAGTAGAAATCCGGGACAGGGCGTTTTTACTAATGAAAAACTGTTTTTT. Translation gives CASSRNPGQGVFTNEKLFF.